This T cell receptor (beta chain) was documented in a study of T cell responses to AZD1222 COVID-19 vaccine. Libraries were prepared by immunoSEQ multiplex PCR; TCRdb keeps only in-frame clonotypes and omits some of them. The sample carries 85,000 to 100,000 clones, around 90% recorded once. There are 15 residues in the CDR3. CDR1 and CDR2 (germline): SGHAT, FQNNGV. Between the trimmed V and J ends, which lost 5 bases and 3 bases, there was a span of 14 bases. This chain uses TRBV11-2 with TRBJ2-1; no firm D call. The sequence derives from an adult in good health. This specimen consisted of peripheral blood, obtained on day 0 of AZD1222 vaccination. The CDR3 spells CASSRTLAIYNEQFF. CDR3 coding DNA: TGTGCCAGCAGCCGAACATTGGCGATCTACAATGAGCAGTTCTTC.